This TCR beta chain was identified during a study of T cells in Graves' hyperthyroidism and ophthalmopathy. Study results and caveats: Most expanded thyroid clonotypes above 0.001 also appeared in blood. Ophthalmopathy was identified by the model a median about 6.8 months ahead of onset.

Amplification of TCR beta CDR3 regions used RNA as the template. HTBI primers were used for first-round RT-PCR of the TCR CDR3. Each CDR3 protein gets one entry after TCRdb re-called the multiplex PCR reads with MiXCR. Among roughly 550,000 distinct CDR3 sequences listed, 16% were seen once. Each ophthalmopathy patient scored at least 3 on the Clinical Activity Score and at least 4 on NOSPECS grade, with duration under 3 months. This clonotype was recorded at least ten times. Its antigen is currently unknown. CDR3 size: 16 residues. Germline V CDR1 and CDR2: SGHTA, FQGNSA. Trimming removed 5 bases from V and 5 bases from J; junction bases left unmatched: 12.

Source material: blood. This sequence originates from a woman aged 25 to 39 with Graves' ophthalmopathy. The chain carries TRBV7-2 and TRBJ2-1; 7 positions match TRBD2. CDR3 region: CASSPPQWEGHNEQFF. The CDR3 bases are TGTGCCAGCAGCCCCCCCCAGTGGGAGGGCCACAATGAGCAGTTCTTC.